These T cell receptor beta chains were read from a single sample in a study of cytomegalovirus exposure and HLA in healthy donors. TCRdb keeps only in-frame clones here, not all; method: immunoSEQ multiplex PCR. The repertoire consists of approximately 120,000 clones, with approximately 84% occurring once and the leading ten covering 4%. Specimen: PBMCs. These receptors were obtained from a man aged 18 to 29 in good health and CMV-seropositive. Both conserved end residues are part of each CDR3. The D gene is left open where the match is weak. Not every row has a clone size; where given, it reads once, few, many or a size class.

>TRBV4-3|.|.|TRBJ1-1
TGCGCCAGCAGCCAACTCATCCGGGGGAACACTGAAGCTTTCTTT
CASSQLIRGNTEAFF
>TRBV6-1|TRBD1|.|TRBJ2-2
TGTGCCAGCAGTGACGGACAGGGGGGCGGGGAGCTGTTTTTT
CASSDGQGGGELFF
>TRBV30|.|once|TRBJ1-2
TGTGCCTGGAGTAAGGCACAGGGCTCTCCCTATGGCTACACCTTC
CAWSKAQGSPYGYTF
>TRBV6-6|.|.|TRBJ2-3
TGTGCCAGCAGTTACTCAGGCATGAGAGGGGATACGCAGTATTTT
CASSYSGMRGDTQYF
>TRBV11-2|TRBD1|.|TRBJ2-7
TGTGCCAGCAGCTTATACAGGGGCTACGAGCAGTACTTC
CASSLYRGYEQYF
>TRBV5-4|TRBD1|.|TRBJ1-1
TGTGCCAGCAGCTCGAGAACAGGGGGCACTGAAGCTTTCTTT
CASSSRTGGTEAFF
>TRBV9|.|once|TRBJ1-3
TGTGCCAGCAGCGGCTACAGGGTGGACTCTGGAAACACCATATATTTT
CASSGYRVDSGNTIYF
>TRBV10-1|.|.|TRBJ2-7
TGCGCCAGCAGTCCAGGGTCCTCCTACGAGCAGTACTTC
CASSPGSSYEQYF
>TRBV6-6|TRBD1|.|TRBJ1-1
TGTGCCAGCAGTCAAATGAGACAGGGGGGCACTGAAGCTTTCTTT
CASSQMRQGGTEAFF
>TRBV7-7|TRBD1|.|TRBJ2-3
TGTGCCAGCAGCTTAGGGACAGGGGCTACTGATACGCAGTATTTT
CASSLGTGATDTQYF
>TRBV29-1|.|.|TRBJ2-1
TGCAGCGTTGAATCCGGGGGAGGGGGCAATGAGCAGTTCTTC
CSVESGGGGNEQFF
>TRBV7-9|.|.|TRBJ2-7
TGTGCCAGCAAACCCGCGCAGGACTCCTCCTACGAGCAGTACTTC
CASKPAQDSSYEQYF
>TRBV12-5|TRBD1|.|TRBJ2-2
TGTGCTAGTGGTGGGGACAGGGGCACCGGGGAGCTGTTTTTT
CASGGDRGTGELFF
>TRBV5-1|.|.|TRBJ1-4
TGCGCCAGCAGCTTGGTACAGGGAAATGAAAAACTGTTTTTT
CASSLVQGNEKLFF
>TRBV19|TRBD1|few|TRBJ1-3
TGTGCCAGTCGAGACAGGGAAAGGGTTGGAAACACCATATATTTT
CASRDRERVGNTIYF
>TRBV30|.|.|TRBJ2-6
TGTGCCTGGAGTGTATCGTTTGGGGCCAACGTCCTGACTTTC
CAWSVSFGANVLTF
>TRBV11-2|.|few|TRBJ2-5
TGTGCCAGCAGCCGATGGGCGGGAGAGACCCAGTACTTC
CASSRWAGETQYF
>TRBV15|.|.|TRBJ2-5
TGTGCCACCAGCAGAGATAAGAAGGGGCCCCAAGAGACCCAGTACTTC
CATSRDKKGPQETQYF